The rows below give T cell receptor beta chains drawn from one sample of a study of somatic mutations in cytotoxic T cells in rheumatoid arthritis. Using immunoSEQ multiplex PCR, the repertoire was profiled, and TCRdb retains in-frame clones only, with some absent. The table lists 10,000 to 15,000 clones, more than 65% of them singletons. The specimen was CD8+ T cells sorted from blood. The source is an adult with rheumatoid arthritis. The CDR3 runs from the conserved cysteine through the conserved F or W. Fields, in order: D gene, J gene, V gene, clone size, CDR3 DNA, CDR3 protein. A D gene is named only where the DNA matches it firmly. Not every row has a clone size; where given, it reads once, few, many or a size class.

>NA|TRBJ2-5|TRBV5-8|NA
TGTGCCAGCAGCCCATACCAGGCGGGGACGGCAGAGACCCAGTACTTC
CASSPYQAGTAETQYF
>NA|TRBJ2-2|TRBV6-1|few
TGTGCCAGCAGTGAAGGGGACGGTTCCACCGGGGAGCTGTTTTTT
CASSEGDGSTGELFF
>NA|TRBJ2-7|TRBV5-1|few
TGCGCCAGCAGCTTGGCCCAGGCTTTCTTCGGAGAGCAGTACTTC
CASSLAQAFFGEQYF
>NA|TRBJ2-1|TRBV19|NA
TGTGCCAGTAATCCCAGGGTGTCCTACAATGAGCAGTTCTTC
CASNPRVSYNEQFF
>NA|TRBJ1-3|TRBV9|NA
TGTGCCAGCAGCGTAGGACCAGGAGGAAACACCATATATTTT
CASSVGPGGNTIYF
>TRBD2|TRBJ2-5|TRBV5-1|NA
TGCGCCAGCAGCTTTGGGGGGGGTCAAGAGACCCAGTACTTC
CASSFGGGQETQYF
>NA|TRBJ2-7|TRBV2|NA
TGTGCCAGCAGTGCACATCCCCCCTACGAGCAGTACTTC
CASSAHPPYEQYF
>NA|TRBJ2-1|TRBV10-1|NA
TGCGCCAGCAGTGGGGGACTCCCCCCTACCCACAATGAGCAGTTCTTC
CASSGGLPPTHNEQFF
>NA|TRBJ2-1|TRBV6-5|NA
TGTGCCAGCAGTCCAGGACTAAATAACAATGAGCAGTTCTTC
CASSPGLNNNEQFF
>TRBD2|TRBJ2-7|TRBV19|NA
TGTGCCAGTAGTTCGGCGGGAGGTTCCTACGAGCAGTACTTC
CASSSAGGSYEQYF
>NA|TRBJ2-2|TRBV4-1|NA
TGCGCCAGCAGCCAGGCCGGAGTCGGCGGGGAGCTGTTTTTT
CASSQAGVGGELFF
>NA|TRBJ1-3|TRBV30|few
TGTGCCTCGAAGAAAACGGGAAACACCATATATTTT
CASKKTGNTIYF
>TRBD1|TRBJ2-2|TRBV6-1|NA
TGTGCCAGCAGAAGAACAGGGGAGACCGGGGAGCTGTTTTTT
CASRRTGETGELFF
>NA|TRBJ2-7|TRBV9|NA
TGTGCCAGCAGCGTAGAGGGGCGGAACGAGCAGTACTTC
CASSVEGRNEQYF